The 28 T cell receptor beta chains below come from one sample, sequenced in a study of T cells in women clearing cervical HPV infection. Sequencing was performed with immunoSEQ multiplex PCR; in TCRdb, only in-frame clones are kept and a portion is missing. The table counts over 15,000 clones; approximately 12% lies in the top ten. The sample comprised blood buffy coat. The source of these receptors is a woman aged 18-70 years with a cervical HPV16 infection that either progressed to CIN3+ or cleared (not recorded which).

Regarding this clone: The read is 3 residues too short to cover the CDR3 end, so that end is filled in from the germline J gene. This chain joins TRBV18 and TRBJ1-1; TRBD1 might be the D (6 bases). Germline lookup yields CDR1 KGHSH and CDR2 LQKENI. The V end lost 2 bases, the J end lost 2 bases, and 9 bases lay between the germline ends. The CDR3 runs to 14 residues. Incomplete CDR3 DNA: TGTGCCAGCTCACCAAGCAGGGGAAACACTGAA. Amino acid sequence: CASSPSRGNTE. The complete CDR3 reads CASSPSRGNTEAFF.

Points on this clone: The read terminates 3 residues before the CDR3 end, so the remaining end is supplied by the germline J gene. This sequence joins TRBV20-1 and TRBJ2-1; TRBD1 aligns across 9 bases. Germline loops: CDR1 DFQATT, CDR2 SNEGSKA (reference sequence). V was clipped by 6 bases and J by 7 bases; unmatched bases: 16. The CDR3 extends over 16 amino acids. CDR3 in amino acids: CSAEKGTGSVGNEQFF. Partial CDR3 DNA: TGCAGTGCCGAAAAAGGGACAGGGAGTGTTGGGAATGAG.

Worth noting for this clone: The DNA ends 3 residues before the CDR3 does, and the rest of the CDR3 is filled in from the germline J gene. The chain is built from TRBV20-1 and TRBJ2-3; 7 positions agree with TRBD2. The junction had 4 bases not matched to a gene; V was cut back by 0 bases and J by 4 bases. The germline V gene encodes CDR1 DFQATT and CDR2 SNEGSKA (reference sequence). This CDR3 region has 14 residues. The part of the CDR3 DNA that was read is TGCAGTGCTAGAGATTGGGGGGGTGCAGATACG. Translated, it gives CSARDWGGADT. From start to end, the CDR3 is CSARDWGGADTQYF.

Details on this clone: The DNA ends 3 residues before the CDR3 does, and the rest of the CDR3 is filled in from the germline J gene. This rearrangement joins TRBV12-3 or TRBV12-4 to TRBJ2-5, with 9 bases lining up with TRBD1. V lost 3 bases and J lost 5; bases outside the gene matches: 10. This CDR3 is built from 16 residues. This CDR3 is CASSFSTGGLGETQYF. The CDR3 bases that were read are TGTGCCAGCAGTTTTTCTACAGGGGGCTTGGGGGAGACC.

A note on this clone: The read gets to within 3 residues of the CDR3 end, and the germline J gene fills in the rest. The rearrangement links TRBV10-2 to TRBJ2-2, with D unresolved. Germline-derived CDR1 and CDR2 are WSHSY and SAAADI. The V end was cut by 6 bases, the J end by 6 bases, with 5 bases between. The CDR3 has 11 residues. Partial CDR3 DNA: TGCGCCAGCAGGAGGTCCGGGGAG. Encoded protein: CASRRSGE. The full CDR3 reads CASRRSGELFF.

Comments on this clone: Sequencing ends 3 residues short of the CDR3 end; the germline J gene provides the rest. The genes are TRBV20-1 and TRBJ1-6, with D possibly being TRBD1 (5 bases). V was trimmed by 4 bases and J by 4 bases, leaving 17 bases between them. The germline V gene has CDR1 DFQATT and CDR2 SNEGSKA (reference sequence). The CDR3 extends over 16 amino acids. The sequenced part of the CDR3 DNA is TGCAGTGCTATGTGGGCCCGACAGACGTATAATTCACCC. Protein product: CSAMWARQTYNSP. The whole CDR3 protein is CSAMWARQTYNSPLHF.

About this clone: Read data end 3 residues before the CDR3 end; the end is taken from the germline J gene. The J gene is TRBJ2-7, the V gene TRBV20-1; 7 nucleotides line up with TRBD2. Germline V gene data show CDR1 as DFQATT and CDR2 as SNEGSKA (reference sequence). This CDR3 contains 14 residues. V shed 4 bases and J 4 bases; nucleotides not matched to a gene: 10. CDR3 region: CSAKREAGSYEQYF. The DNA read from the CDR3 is TGCAGTGCTAAGAGGGAAGCGGGGTCATACGAG.

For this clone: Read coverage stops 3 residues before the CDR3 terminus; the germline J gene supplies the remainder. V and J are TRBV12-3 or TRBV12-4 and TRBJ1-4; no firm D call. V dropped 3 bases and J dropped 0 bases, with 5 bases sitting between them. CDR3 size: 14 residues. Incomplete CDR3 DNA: TGTGCCAGCAGTTTCAGATCAACTAATGAAAAA. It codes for CASSFRSTNEK. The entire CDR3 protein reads CASSFRSTNEKLFF.

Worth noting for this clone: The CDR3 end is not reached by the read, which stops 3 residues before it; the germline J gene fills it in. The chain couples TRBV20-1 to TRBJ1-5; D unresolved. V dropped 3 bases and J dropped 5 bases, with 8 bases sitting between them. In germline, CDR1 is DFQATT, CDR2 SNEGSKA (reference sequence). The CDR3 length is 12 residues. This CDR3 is CSAREGDQPQHF. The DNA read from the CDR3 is TGCAGTGCTAGGGAGGGCGATCAGCCC.

The CDR3 sequence is CASSLGARGELFF. The CDR3 bases that were read are TGTGCCAGCAGCTTAGGGGCCAGAGGGGAG. This rearrangement joins TRBV7-9 to TRBJ2-2; D not resolved. Sequencing ends 3 residues short of the CDR3 end; the germline J gene provides the rest. V gave up 1 base and J gave up 8 bases, with 8 bases separating them. The V gene's germline CDR1 is SEHNR and CDR2 FQNEAQ (reference sequence). The length of the CDR3 is 13 residues.

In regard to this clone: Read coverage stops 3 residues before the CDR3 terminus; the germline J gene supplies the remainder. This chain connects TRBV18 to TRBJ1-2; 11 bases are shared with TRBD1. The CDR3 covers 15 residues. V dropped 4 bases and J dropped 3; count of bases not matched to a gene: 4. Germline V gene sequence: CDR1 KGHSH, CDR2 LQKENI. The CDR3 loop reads CASSLGTGGDYGYTF. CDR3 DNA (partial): TGTGCCAGCTCACTCGGGACAGGGGGAGACTATGGC.

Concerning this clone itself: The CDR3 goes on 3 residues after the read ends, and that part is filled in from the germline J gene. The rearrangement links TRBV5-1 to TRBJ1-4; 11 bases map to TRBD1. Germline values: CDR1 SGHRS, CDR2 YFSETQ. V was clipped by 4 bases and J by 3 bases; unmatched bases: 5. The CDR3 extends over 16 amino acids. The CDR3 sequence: CASSGQGALSNEKLFF. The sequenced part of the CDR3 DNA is TGCGCCAGCAGCGGACAGGGGGCGCTTTCTAATGAAAAA.

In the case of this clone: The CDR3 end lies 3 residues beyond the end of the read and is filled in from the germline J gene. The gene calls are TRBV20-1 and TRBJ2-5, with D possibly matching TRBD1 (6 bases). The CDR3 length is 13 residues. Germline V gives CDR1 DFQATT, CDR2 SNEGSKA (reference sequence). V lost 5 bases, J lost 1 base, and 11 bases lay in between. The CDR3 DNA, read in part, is TGCAGTGCTCCGGACAGTTTCCAAGAGACC. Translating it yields CSAPDSFQET. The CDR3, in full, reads CSAPDSFQETQYF.

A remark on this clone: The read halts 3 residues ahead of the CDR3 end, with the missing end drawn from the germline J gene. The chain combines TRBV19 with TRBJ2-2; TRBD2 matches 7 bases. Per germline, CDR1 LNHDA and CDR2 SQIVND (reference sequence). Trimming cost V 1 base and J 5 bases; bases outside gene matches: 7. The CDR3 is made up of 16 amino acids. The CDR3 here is CASSIGVAGKTGELFF. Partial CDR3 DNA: TGTGCCAGTAGTATAGGGGTAGCGGGCAAAACCGGGGAG.

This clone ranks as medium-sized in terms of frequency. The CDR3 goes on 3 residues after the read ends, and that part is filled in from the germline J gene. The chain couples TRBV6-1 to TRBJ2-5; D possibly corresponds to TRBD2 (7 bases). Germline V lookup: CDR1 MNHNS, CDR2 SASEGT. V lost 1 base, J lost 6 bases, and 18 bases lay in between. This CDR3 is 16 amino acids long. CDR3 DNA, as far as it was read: TGTGCCAGCAGTGAAGGGCCTGCGGGGGCCTTAAAGACC. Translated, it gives CASSEGPAGALKT. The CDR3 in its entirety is CASSEGPAGALKTQYF.

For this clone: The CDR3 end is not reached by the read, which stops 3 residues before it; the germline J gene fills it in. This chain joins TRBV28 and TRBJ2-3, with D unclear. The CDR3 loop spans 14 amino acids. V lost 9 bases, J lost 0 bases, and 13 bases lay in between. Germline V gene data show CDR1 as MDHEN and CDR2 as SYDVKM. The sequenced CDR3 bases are TGTGCCAGTCTAAGAACCAGGAGCACAGATACG. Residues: CASLRTRSTDT. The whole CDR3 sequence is CASLRTRSTDTQYF.

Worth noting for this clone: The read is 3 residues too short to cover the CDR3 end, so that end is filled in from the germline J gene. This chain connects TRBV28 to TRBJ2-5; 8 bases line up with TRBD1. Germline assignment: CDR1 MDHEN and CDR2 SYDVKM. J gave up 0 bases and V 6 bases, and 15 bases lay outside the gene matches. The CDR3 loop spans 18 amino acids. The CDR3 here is CASSPGTGGLGYQETQYF. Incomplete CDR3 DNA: TGTGCCAGCAGCCCCGGGACAGGTGGATTAGGGTACCAAGAGACC.

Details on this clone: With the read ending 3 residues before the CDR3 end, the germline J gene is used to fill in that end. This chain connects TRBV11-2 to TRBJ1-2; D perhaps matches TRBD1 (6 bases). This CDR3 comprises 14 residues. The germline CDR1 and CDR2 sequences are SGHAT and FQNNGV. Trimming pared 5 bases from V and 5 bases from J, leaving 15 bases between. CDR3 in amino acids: CASSPDWGQYGYTF. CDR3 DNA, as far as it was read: TGTGCCAGCAGCCCCGACTGGGGGCAATATGGC.

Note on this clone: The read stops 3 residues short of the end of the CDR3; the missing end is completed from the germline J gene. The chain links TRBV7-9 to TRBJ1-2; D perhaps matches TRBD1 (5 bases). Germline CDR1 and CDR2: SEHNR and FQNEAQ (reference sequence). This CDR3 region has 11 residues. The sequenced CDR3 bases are TGTGCCAGCAGCTCCCCGGGACTC. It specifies CASSSPGL. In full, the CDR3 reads CASSSPGLYTF.

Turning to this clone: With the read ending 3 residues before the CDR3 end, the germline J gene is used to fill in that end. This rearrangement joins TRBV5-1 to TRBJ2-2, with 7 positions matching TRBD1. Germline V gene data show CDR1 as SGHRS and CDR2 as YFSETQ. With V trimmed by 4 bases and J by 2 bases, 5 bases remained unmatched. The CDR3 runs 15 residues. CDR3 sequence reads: CASSTGQANTGELFF. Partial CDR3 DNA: TGCGCCAGCAGCACCGGACAGGCAAACACCGGGGAG.

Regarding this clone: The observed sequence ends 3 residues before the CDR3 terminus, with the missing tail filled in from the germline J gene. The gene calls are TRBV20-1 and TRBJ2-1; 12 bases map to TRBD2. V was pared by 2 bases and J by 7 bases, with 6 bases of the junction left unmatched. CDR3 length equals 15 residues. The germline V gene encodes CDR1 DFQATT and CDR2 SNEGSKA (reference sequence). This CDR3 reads CSARLAGGPFNEQFF. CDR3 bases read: TGCAGTGCTAGACTAGCGGGAGGGCCGTTTAATGAG.

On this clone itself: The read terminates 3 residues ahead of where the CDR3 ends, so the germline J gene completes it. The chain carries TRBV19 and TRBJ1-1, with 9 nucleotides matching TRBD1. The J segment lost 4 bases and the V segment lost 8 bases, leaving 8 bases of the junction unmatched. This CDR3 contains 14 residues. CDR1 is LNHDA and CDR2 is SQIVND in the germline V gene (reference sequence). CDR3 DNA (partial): TGTGCCAGTGCCGGGACAGGGAGGCGCACTGAA. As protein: CASAGTGRRTE. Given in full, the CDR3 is CASAGTGRRTEAFF. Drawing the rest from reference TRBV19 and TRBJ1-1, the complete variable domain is DGGITQSPKYLFRKEGQNVTLSCEQNLNHDAMYWYRQDPGQGLRLIYYSQIVNDFQKGDIAEGYSVSREKKESFPLTVTSAQKNPTAFYLCASAGTGRRTEAFFGQGTRLTVV.

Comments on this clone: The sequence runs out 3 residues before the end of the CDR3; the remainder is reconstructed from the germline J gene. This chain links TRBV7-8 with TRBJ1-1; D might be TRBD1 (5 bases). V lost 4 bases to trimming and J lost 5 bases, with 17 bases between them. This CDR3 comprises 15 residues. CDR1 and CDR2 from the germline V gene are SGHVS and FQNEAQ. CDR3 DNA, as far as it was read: TGTGCCAGCAGCTCCCCCACGGGGGTTAGTACTGAA. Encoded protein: CASSSPTGVSTE. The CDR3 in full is CASSSPTGVSTEAFF. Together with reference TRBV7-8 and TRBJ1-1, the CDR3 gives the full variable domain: GAGVSQSPRYKVAKRGQDVALRCDPISGHVSLFWYQQALGQGPEFLTYFQNEAQLDKSGLPSDRFFAERPEGSVSTLKIQRTQQEDSAVYLCASSSPTGVSTEAFFGQGTRLTVV.

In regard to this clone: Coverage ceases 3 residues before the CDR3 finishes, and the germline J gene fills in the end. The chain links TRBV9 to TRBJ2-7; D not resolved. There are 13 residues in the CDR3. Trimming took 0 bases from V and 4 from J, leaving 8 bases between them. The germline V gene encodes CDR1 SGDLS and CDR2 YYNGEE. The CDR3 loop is CASSVGPLYEQYF. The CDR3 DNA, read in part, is TGTGCCAGCAGCGTAGGGCCCTTATACGAG.

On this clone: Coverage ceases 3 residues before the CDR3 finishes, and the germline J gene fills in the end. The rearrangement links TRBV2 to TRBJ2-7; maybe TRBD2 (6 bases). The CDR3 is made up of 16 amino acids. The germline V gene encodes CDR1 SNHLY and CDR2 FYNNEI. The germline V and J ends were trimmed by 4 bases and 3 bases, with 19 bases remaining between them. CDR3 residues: CASSVRNSGPYYEQYF. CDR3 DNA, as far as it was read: TGTGCCAGCAGTGTTAGGAATAGCGGCCCCTACTACGAG.

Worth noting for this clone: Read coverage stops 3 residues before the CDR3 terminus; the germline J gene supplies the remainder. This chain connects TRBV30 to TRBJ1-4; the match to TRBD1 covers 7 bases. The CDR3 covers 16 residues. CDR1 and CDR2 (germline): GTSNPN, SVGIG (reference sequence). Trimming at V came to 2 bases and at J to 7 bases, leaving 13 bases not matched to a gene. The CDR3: CAWSFRTGPAPEKLFF. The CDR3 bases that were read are TGTGCCTGGAGTTTCAGGACAGGTCCAGCGCCTGAAAAA.

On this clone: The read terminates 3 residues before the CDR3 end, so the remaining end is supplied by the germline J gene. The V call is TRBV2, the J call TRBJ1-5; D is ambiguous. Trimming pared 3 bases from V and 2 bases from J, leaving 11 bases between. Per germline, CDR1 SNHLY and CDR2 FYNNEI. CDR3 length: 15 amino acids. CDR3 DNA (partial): TGTGCCAGCAGTGACTTCGGGGATGGCAATCAGCCC. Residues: CASSDFGDGNQP. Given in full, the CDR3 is CASSDFGDGNQPQHF.

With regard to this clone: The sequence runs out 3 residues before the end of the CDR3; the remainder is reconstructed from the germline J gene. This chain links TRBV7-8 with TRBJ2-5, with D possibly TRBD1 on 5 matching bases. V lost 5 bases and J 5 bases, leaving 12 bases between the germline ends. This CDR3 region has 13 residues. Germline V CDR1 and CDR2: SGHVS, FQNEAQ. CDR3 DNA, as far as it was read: TGTGCCAGCAGCGCCAGGGATGCGGAGACC. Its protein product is CASSARDAET. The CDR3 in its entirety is CASSARDAETQYF.